This entry describes one TCR beta chain. The data were taken from a study of STAT5B mutations in CD4+ large granular lymphocyte leukemia. Germline values: CDR1 SGHTA, CDR2 FQGNSA. Between the trimmed V and J ends, which lost 0 bases and 5 bases, there was a span of 11 bases. The CDR3 has 15 amino acids. The method was immunoSEQ multiplex PCR; TCRdb's version includes in-frame clones alone and lacks a portion of them. This sample has over 25,000 clones; 80% to 85% occur once, and the top ten carry around 0.33%. The rearrangement uses TRBV7-2 and TRBJ1-5; no clear D. This TCR was sampled from a human donor in good health. The sequencing sample was made of CD4+ T cells from blood buffy coats. The CDR3 nucleotides read TGTGCCAGCAGCTTAGCGCGGACGGACCATCAGCCCCAGCATTTT. Amino acids: CASSLARTDHQPQHF.